This TCR beta chain was obtained from a study of cytomegalovirus exposure and HLA in healthy donors (dated by TCRdb to about 2017). Study-wide context: According to a later analysis, one platform produced both the roughly 120 validation repertoires and the 620 or so repertoires of the first cohort. The study was designed to test whether signatures of past pathogen exposure could be identified by cataloging public T cell receptors. A separate validation cohort of roughly 120 different subjects was used in addition to the roughly 620-subject first cohort. The study combined high-throughput TCR immunosequencing, statistical association of individual TCRs with disease status, and machine learning to predict cytomegalovirus infection status. Overall results and qualifications from the work: A later analysis found that TCRs clustered in the first cohort also tended to co-occur in the roughly 120 validation repertoires, with 94% of cluster scores above 0. Three of the identified cytomegalovirus-associated TCR beta chains were confirmed in vitro to be specific for cytomegalovirus antigens. The authors suggested that the approach could potentially be extended to other disease states and immunological phenotypes. Most TCR sequences were seen in very few donors, while some public TCRs were found in many individuals. A later analysis lacked HLA typing for the validation cohort, so it scored co-occurrence in that cohort across all 110 or so repertoires. The study listed 164 TCR beta chains as associated with cytomegalovirus. In both the original and validation cohorts, the classifier was reported to diagnose cytomegalovirus status with high specificity and sensitivity.

Donors formed part of the validation cohort, which comprised 120 subjects and was distinct from the first cohort of 666 subjects. Preparation of the library involved the immunoSEQ multiplex PCR assay. The paper's processing steps were these. A statistical classification framework was built for diagnosing cytomegalovirus status from the catalog of TCR beta chain sequences. Here the immuneACCESS table is served through TCRdb, limited to in-frame sequences with V and J called. Missing clones are a known gap in these copies; in checked studies unresolved V genes cover under half, and the rest lacks a known reason. V, J and clone size are those of that table, while D and trimming were read from the DNA. A total of 200,000 to 250,000 clones appear in this sample, more than 75% of them only once. The ten largest clones capture roughly 2% of the sample. Trimming costs V 7 bases and J 5 bases, and their ends lie 14 bases apart. CDR1 is given as MNHNY and CDR2 as SVGAGI, both from the germline V gene (reference sequence). The CDR3 has 13 amino acids, counting the end cysteine and phenylalanine. The DNA shown is the 39-base CDR3, in frame from base 1.

This clone has a single count. Its antigen remains undetermined. Base qualities are missing; no much larger clone stands one base away. The sequenced sample was PBMCs. The sequence came from a young woman in good health and CMV-seropositive. The chain links TRBV6-6 with TRBJ1-2; the D gene is possibly TRBD1, with 6 bases matching. The sequenced DNA: TGTGCCAGCAACAGGGCAGGGGAGTATGGCTACACCTTC. Its translation reads: CASNRAGEYGYTF.